These T cell receptor beta chains were read from a single sample in a study of blood T cell repertoires in COVID-19. Produced via immunoSEQ multiplex PCR; TCRdb's table is partial and in-frame only. The sample carries hundreds of thousands of clones, approximately 80% recorded once. Input material: PBMCs or T cells enriched from blood (not recorded which). These receptors originate from a man aged 25-45 years with acute COVID-19. CDR3s include the opening cysteine and the closing phenylalanine or tryptophan. Each record gives: V gene, clone size, J gene, D gene, CDR3 protein, CDR3 DNA. D genes are given only for firm matches. The size of a clone is reported for some rows only, either as once, few or many, or as a class for expanded clones.

>TRBV6-5|-|TRBJ2-7|TRBD2
CASSSGRGAVYEQYF
TGTGCCAGCAGTTCTGGGCGGGGGGCCGTATACGAGCAGTACTTC
>TRBV3-1/TRBV3-2|few|TRBJ1-2|-
CASSQGRTFGYTF
TGTGCCAGCAGCCAAGGACGGACTTTTGGCTACACCTTC
>TRBV15|-|TRBJ1-4|TRBD1
CATSRRDRGEKLFF
TGTGCCACCAGCAGACGGGACAGGGGTGAAAAACTGTTTTTT
>TRBV11-3|-|TRBJ2-5|TRBD1
CASSLGQGKETQYF
TGTGCCAGCAGCTTAGGACAGGGGAAAGAGACCCAGTACTTC
>TRBV19|-|TRBJ2-7|-
CASSIELGGVKDEQYF
TGTGCCAGTAGTATAGAACTGGGGGGTGTTAAGGACGAGCAGTACTTC
>TRBV5-1|-|TRBJ2-3|-
CASSPQLVTDTQYF
TGCGCCAGCAGCCCCCAACTAGTCACAGATACGCAGTATTTT
>TRBV24-1|-|TRBJ2-7|-
CATSEPEGEGTYEQYF
TGTGCCACCAGTGAGCCTGAGGGGGAAGGAACCTACGAGCAGTACTTC
>TRBV18|once|TRBJ1-1|-
CASSERRDTEAFF
TGTGCCAGCTCAGAAAGACGGGACACTGAAGCTTTCTTT
>TRBV10-3|once|TRBJ1-3|TRBD1
CAITPAGQGASSGNTIYF
TGTGCCATCACCCCAGCTGGGCAGGGGGCTTCATCTGGAAACACCATATATTTT
>TRBV21-1|-|TRBJ1-1|-
CASIQGDKDMNTEAFF
TGTGCCAGCATCCAGGGGGACAAAGATATGAACACTGAAGCTTTCTTT
>TRBV7-7|-|TRBJ1-5|-
CASSSEHNRVLSNQPQHF
TGTGCCAGCAGCTCCGAGCATAACAGGGTACTTAGCAATCAGCCCCAGCATTTT
>TRBV7-3|-|TRBJ2-1|-
CASSSGRGFSYNEQFF
TGTGCCAGCAGCTCTGGCCGGGGATTCTCCTACAATGAGCAGTTCTTC
>TRBV3-1/TRBV3-2|-|TRBJ1-2|TRBD1
CASSLGQGGYGYTF
TGTGCCAGCAGTCTCGGACAGGGGGGCTATGGCTACACCTTC
>TRBV27|once|TRBJ2-2|TRBD2
CASSLFTSGANTGELFF
TGTGCCAGCAGTTTATTTACTAGCGGGGCGAACACCGGGGAGCTGTTTTTT
>TRBV9|-|TRBJ1-6|-
CASSAGGGNSPLHF
TGTGCCAGCAGCGCAGGAGGCGGGAATTCACCCCTCCACTTT
>TRBV6-2/TRBV6-3|-|TRBJ1-5|TRBD1
CASSYEQGTGERWDQPQHF
TGTGCCAGCAGTTACGAACAGGGGACAGGGGAACGCTGGGATCAGCCCCAGCATTTT
>TRBV28|-|TRBJ1-1|TRBD1
CASSLGLTGGTFF
TGTGCCAGCAGTTTGGGGCTGACAGGGGGAACTTTCTTT
>TRBV6-6|-|TRBJ2-1|-
CASSHDLLLAGDNEQFF
TGTGCCAGCAGTCACGACTTACTATTGGCGGGTGATAATGAGCAGTTCTTC
>TRBV2|-|TRBJ1-6|-
CASSDRQGGNSPLHF
TGTGCCAGCAGTGACCGTCAGGGTGGAAATTCACCCCTCCACTTT
>TRBV11-3|-|TRBJ2-4|TRBD1
CASSPGTGIAKNIQYF
TGTGCCAGCAGCCCCGGGACAGGGATAGCCAAAAACATTCAGTACTTC
>TRBV5-4|-|TRBJ2-3|TRBD2
CASSRTSGGRTDTQYF
TGTGCCAGCAGCCGAACTAGCGGGGGCCGCACAGATACGCAGTATTTT
>TRBV3-1/TRBV3-2|-|TRBJ2-3|TRBD2
CASSRSLAGSTDTQYF
TGTGCCAGCAGCCGGTCACTAGCGGGGTCCACAGATACGCAGTATTTT
>TRBV18|-|TRBJ2-3|-
CASSPMGGDTQYF
TGTGCCAGCTCACCAATGGGGGGAGATACGCAGTATTTT
>TRBV3-1/TRBV3-2|few|TRBJ1-2|TRBD1
CASSQGGTGGRNTF
TGTGCCAGCAGCCAAGGTGGGACAGGGGGCCGGAACACCTTC
>TRBV28|-|TRBJ2-3|TRBD1
CASSSDRESTDTQYF
TGTGCCAGCAGTTCGGACAGGGAAAGCACAGATACGCAGTATTTT
>TRBV6-6|-|TRBJ1-1|-
CASSYGYRAGNTEAFF
TGTGCCAGCAGTTACGGCTATCGGGCGGGTAACACTGAAGCTTTCTTT
>TRBV2|-|TRBJ2-3|-
CASSEAVLWSSTDTQYF
TGTGCCAGCAGTGAAGCGGTACTGTGGAGCAGCACAGATACGCAGTATTTT
>TRBV5-6|-|TRBJ1-5|-
CASSLVNQPQHF
TGTGCCAGCAGCTTGGTAAATCAGCCCCAGCATTTT
>TRBV3-1/TRBV3-2|-|TRBJ2-1|-
CASSRGGLTYNEQFF
TGTGCCAGCAGCCGCGGAGGCCTGACCTACAATGAGCAGTTCTTC
>TRBV12-3/TRBV12-4|-|TRBJ1-1|-
CASSRGMISPSF
TGTGCCAGCAGCAGGGGAATGATATCACCTAGCTTT
>TRBV9|-|TRBJ2-4|-
CASSVAGFDIQYF
TGTGCCAGCAGCGTAGCGGGTTTTGACATTCAGTACTTC
>TRBV7-3|-|TRBJ1-1|TRBD1
CASRGQPNTEAFF
TGTGCCAGCCGGGGACAGCCAAACACTGAAGCTTTCTTT
>TRBV27|-|TRBJ2-4|-
CASSARQAILAKNIQYF
TGTGCCAGCAGTGCACGACAGGCGATACTAGCCAAAAACATTCAGTACTTC
>TRBV6-5|-|TRBJ1-1|TRBD1
CASTHTGATEAFF
TGTGCCAGCACCCATACAGGGGCCACTGAAGCTTTCTTT
>TRBV5-6|-|TRBJ1-4|TRBD1
CASSSPTGGGLGNEKLFF
TGTGCCAGCAGCTCCCCTACAGGGGGGGGACTTGGTAATGAAAAACTGTTTTTT
>TRBV7-2|-|TRBJ1-1|-
CASSFINTGMNTEAFF
TGTGCCAGCAGCTTTATTAACACGGGAATGAACACTGAAGCTTTCTTT
>TRBV25-1|-|TRBJ1-1|-
CASSVPVPSMNTEAFF
TGTGCCAGCAGTGTACCCGTACCAAGCATGAACACTGAAGCTTTCTTT
>TRBV9|-|TRBJ1-4|-
CASSVAPRFKEKLFF
TGTGCCAGCAGCGTAGCCCCCAGGTTTAAAGAAAAACTGTTTTTT
>TRBV19|few|TRBJ1-5|TRBD1
CASRGTGTSNQPQHF
TGTGCCAGTAGGGGGACAGGGACCAGCAATCAGCCCCAGCATTTT
>TRBV6-5|-|TRBJ1-1|-
CASSPREHTEAFF
TGTGCCAGCAGCCCCCGGGAGCACACTGAAGCTTTCTTT
>TRBV19|-|TRBJ1-4|TRBD1
CASSHGQGSEKLFF
TGTGCCAGTAGCCATGGACAGGGAAGTGAAAAACTGTTTTTT
>TRBV9|-|TRBJ2-7|-
CASSVEDSTYEQYF
TGTGCCAGCAGCGTAGAGGACTCAACCTACGAGCAGTACTTC
>TRBV19|-|TRBJ2-5|TRBD2
CASRTTFLAGGNQETQYF
TGTGCCAGTAGGACCACTTTTCTAGCGGGGGGCAACCAAGAGACCCAGTACTTC
>TRBV5-4|-|TRBJ1-1|-
CASSLGLMGTTNTEAFF
TGTGCCAGCAGCTTGGGGCTGATGGGGACAACTAACACTGAAGCTTTCTTT
>TRBV11-2|-|TRBJ2-7|TRBD1
CASSWGQGTGYEQYF
TGTGCCAGCAGCTGGGGACAGGGTACGGGATACGAGCAGTACTTC
>TRBV18|-|TRBJ2-3|-
CATGTLSTDTQYF
TGTGCTACAGGGACCCTATCCACAGATACGCAGTATTTT
>TRBV27|-|TRBJ2-7|TRBD2
CASSSLRLAGDAYEQYF
TGTGCCAGCAGTTCTCTCCGACTAGCGGGGGACGCCTACGAGCAGTACTTC
>TRBV18|-|TRBJ1-1|-
CASSPARRGTEAFF
TGTGCCAGCTCACCCGCGCGCAGGGGAACTGAAGCTTTCTTT
>TRBV7-9|-|TRBJ1-2|-
CASSLEGHGGNTF
TGTGCCAGCAGCTTAGAAGGCCACGGGGGGAACACCTTC
>TRBV30|-|TRBJ1-2|TRBD1
CAWGRDRGRGYTF
TGTGCCTGGGGGAGGGACAGGGGAAGGGGCTACACCTTC
>TRBV5-4|-|TRBJ1-1|-
CASSYDPGWTEAFF
TGTGCCAGCAGCTACGACCCAGGGTGGACTGAAGCTTTCTTT
>TRBV5-4|-|TRBJ1-2|TRBD1
CASSLTPAGQGGYTF
TGTGCCAGCAGCCTAACACCAGCGGGACAGGGGGGCTACACCTTC
>TRBV5-1|-|TRBJ2-3|TRBD2
CASSARLAGGNTQYF
TGCGCCAGCAGCGCCAGACTAGCGGGGGGGAATACGCAGTATTTT
>TRBV12-3/TRBV12-4|-|TRBJ1-1|-
CASSFQGNTEAFF
TGTGCCAGCAGTTTCCAGGGGAACACTGAAGCTTTCTTT
>TRBV7-4|-|TRBJ2-1|-
CASTPRRPLGGLSYNEQFF
TGTGCCAGCACCCCCCGACGACCGCTGGGAGGTTTAAGTTACAATGAGCAGTTCTTC